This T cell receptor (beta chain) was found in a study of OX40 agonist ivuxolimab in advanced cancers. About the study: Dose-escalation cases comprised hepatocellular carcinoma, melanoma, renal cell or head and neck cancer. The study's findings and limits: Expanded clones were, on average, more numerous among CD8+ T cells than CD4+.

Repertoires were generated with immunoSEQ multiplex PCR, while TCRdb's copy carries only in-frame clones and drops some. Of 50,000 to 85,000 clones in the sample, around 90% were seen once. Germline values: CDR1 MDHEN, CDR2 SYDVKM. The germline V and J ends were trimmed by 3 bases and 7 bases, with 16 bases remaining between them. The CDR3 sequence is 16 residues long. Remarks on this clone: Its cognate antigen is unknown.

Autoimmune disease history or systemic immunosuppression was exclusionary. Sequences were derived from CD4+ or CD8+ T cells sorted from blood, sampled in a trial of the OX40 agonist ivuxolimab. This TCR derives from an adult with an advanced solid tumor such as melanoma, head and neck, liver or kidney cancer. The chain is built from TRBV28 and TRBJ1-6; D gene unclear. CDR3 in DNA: TGTGCCAGCAGTTTCCGGACCACGGTGGGCAATTCACCCCTCCACTTT. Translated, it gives CASSFRTTVGNSPLHF.